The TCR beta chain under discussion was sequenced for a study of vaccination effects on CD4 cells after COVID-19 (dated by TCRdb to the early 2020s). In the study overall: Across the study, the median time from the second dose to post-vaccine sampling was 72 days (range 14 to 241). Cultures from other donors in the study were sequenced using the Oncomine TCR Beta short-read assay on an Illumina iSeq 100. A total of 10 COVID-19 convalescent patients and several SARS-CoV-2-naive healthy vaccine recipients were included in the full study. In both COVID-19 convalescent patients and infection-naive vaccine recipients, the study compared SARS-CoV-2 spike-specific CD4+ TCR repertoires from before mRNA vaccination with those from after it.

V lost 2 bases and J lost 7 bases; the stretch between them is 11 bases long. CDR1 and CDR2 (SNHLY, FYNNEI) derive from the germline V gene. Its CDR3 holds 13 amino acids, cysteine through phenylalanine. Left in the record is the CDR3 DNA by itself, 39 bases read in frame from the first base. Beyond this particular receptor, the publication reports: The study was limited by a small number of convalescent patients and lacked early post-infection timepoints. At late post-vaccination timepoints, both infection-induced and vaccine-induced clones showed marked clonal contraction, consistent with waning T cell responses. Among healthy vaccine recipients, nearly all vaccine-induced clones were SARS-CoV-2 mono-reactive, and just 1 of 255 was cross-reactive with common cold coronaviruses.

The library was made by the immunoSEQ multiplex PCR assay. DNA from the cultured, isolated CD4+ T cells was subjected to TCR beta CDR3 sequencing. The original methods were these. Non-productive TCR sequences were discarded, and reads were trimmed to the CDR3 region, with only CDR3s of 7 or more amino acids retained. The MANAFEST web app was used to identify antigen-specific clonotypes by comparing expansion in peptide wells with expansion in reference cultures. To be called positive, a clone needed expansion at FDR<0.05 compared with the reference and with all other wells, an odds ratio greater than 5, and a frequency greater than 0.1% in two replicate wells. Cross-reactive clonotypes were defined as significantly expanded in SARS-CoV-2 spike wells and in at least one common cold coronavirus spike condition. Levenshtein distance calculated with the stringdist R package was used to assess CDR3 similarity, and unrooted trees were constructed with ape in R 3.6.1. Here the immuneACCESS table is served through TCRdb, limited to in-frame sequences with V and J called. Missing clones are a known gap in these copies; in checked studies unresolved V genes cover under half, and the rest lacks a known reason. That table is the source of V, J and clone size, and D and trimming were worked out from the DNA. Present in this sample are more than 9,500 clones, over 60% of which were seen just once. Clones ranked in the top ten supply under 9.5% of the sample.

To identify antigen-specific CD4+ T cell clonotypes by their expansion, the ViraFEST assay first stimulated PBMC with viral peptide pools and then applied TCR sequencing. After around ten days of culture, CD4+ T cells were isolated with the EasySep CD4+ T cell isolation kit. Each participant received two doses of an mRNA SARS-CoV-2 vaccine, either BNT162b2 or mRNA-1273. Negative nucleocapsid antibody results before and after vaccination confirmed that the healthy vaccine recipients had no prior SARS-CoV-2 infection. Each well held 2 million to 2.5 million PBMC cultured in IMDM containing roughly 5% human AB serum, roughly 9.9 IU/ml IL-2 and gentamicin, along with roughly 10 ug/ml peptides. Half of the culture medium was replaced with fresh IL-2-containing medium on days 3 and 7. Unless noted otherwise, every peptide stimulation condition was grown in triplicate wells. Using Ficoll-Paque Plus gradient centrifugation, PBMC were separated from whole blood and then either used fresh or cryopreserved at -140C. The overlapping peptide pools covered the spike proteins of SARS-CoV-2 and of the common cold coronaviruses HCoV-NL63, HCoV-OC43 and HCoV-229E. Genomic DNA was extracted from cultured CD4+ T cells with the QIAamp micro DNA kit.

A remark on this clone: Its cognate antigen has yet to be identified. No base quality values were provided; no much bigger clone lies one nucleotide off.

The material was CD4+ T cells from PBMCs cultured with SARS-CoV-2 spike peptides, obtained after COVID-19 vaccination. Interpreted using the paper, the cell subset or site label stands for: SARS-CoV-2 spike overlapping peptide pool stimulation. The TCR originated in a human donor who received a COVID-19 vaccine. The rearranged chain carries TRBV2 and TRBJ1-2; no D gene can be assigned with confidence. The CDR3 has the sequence CASSELGSGGYTF. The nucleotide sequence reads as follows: TGTGCCAGCAGTGAATTAGGGTCCGGTGGCTACACCTTC.